The 2 T cell receptor beta chains presented below share a single source sample, sequenced in a study of cytomegalovirus exposure and HLA in healthy donors. The PCR made use of 60 Vbeta and 13 Jbeta primers. Only in-frame clones appear in the TCRdb table, and some are missing; sequencing was by immunoSEQ multiplex PCR. The table has about 69,000 clones, about 74% seen once. The sample consisted of PBMCs. The receptors were sampled from a woman aged 60-75 years in good health and CMV-seropositive.

The V call is TRBV2, the J call TRBJ1-2; 9 bases are a match to TRBD1. This CDR3 region has 14 residues. Germline V CDR1 and CDR2: SNHLY, FYNNEI. J gave up 3 bases and V 5 bases, and 4 bases lay outside the gene matches. The CDR3: CASSQGQGYYGYTF. CDR3 nucleotides: TGTGCCAGCAGTCAGGGACAGGGCTACTATGGCTACACCTTC. Based on the CDR3 plus reference TRBV2 and TRBJ1-2, the full variable domain is EPEVTQTPSHQVTQMGQEVILRCVPISNHLYFYWYRQILGQKVEFLVSFYNNEISEKSEIFDDQFSVERPDGSNFTLKIRSTKLEDSAMYFCASSQGQGYYGYTFGSGTRLTVV.

V and J are TRBV6-6 and TRBJ2-5, with no clear D. Germline V gene sequence: CDR1 MNHNY, CDR2 SVGAGI (reference sequence). The CDR3 extends over 13 amino acids. Trimming took 4 bases from V and 5 from J, leaving 11 bases between them. This chain's CDR3 is CASSSGAWETQYF. The CDR3 DNA sequence: TGTGCCAGCAGTTCCGGTGCTTGGGAGACCCAGTACTTC.